In its sample, the clone carrying this TCR beta chain was seen a few times. The authors' processing: Amplification of reference gene primers was used by the study to estimate nucleated cell counts. TCRdb's table, derived via immunoSEQ multiplex PCR, lists solely in-frame clones and lacks some. V, J and clone size are those of that table, while D and trimming were read from the DNA. The sample carries 78,000 or so clones, roughly 86% recorded once. Germline V lookup: CDR1 SGHKS, CDR2 YYEKEE (reference sequence). CDR3 length: 14 residues. The V and J ends lost 1 base and 1 base respectively, with 5 bases between them. The data were taken from a study of blood T cell repertoires in COVID-19. Overall study: Samples of COVID-19 (acute and convalescent) were obtained from the United States, Italy and Spain. Sources were T cells, B-cell-depleted T cells, or PBMCs; the material itself was cDNA or gDNA.

This clonotype originated in a man in his forties or fifties with active or convalescent COVID-19. Specimen: peripheral blood. The rearrangement links TRBV5-5 to TRBJ2-2; D call uncertain. This CDR3 reads CASSLWQNTGELFF. DNA for the CDR3: TGTGCCAGCAGCTTGTGGCAGAACACCGGGGAGCTGTTTTTT.